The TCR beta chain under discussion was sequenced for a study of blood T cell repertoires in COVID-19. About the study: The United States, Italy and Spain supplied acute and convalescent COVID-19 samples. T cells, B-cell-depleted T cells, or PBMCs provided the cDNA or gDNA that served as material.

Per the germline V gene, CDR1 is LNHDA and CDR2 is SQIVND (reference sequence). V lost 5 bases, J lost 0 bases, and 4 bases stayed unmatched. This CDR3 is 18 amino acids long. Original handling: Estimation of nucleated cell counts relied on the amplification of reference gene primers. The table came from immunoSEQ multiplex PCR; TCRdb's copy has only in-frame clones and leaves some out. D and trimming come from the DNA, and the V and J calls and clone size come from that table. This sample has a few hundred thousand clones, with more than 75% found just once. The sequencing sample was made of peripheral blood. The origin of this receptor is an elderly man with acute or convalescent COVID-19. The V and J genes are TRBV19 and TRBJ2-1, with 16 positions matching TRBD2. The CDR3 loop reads CASSVGLAGGPSYNEQFF. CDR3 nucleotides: TGTGCCAGTAGTGTGGGACTAGCGGGAGGGCCCTCCTACAATGAGCAGTTCTTC.